Below, 15 T cell receptor beta chains from the same sample are listed, as sequenced in a study of CXCR3-negative and CXCR3-positive naive CD8 T cells. Through 5' RACE with UMI labels, the TRB cDNA libraries were prepared. One entry per CDR3 protein, without DNA, is what TCRdb gives after re-calling the 5' RACE reads. Seen in this sample are 150,000 or so distinct CDR3 sequences; the ten most common clones hold under 0.5%. Source material: naive CXCR3- CD8+ T cells from blood. The sample's subset: CD45RO-CCR7+CD27+CD95- naive CD8+ T cells lacking CXCR3 (TNR3-). Every receptor here comes from a human donor in good health. Some clones in this sample may be carry-over from other donors' samples.

The V and J genes are TRBV28 and TRBJ2-3; with no DNA, the TCRdb D assignment of TRBD1 cannot be verified. CDR1 MDHEN and CDR2 SYDVKM come from the germline V gene. The CDR3 totals 18 residues. The CDR3 sequence: CASSPIAAGITSTDTQYF.

V is TRBV28 and J is TRBJ2-7; with no DNA, the TCRdb D assignment of TRBD2 cannot be verified. CDR3 length: 15 amino acids. Germline V gives CDR1 MDHEN, CDR2 SYDVKM. This CDR3 is CARPLPGTTNYEQYF.

This chain links TRBV2 with TRBJ2-7; the D call of TRBD1 rests on TCRdb alone, since no DNA is present to check it. Looked up from germline, CDR1 is SNHLY and CDR2 is FYNNEI. The CDR3 covers 17 residues. The CDR3 is CASSELYGGASSYEQYF.

This chain connects TRBV29-1 to TRBJ2-1; the TRBD2 assignment by TCRdb is unverifiable without DNA. Germline CDR1 reads SQVTM; CDR2 reads ANQGSEA. CDR3 length equals 18 residues. CDR3 residues: CSADGTSGAGSSYNEQFF.

The V and J genes are TRBV12-3 or TRBV12-4 and TRBJ2-7; lacking DNA, the TRBD1 call made by TCRdb goes unchecked. This CDR3 contains 11 residues. CDR3 amino acids: CASSFGGEQYF.

This chain connects TRBV7-2 to TRBJ2-5; TCRdb outputs TRBD2, but without DNA this stays unchecked. Germline V gives CDR1 SGHTA, CDR2 FQGNSA. CDR3 length: 17 amino acids. The CDR3 spells CASSSPTSGENQETQYF.

The chain employs TRBV7-8 and TRBJ2-3; checking the TCRdb D call of TRBD2 is not possible without DNA. From germline, CDR1 is SGHVS and CDR2 FQNEAQ. This CDR3 region has 20 residues. The CDR3 protein is CASSLEILAGGLGSTDTQYF.

CDR3 residues: CASSWDRQWQFF. The rearrangement uses TRBV5-1 and TRBJ2-1. The length of the CDR3 is 12 residues. Germline CDR1 and CDR2: SGHRS and YFSETQ. The variable domain in full, with the rest retrieved from reference TRBV5-1 and TRBJ2-1, is KAGVTQTPRYLIKTRGQQVTLSCSPISGHRSVSWYQQTPGQGLQFLFEYFSETQRNKGNFPGRFSGRQFSNSRSEMNVSTLELGDSALYLCASSWDRQWQFFGPGTRLTVL.

The genes are TRBV29-1 and TRBJ2-1; TCRdb picks TRBD2, but there is no DNA to check that call. The CDR3 runs 16 residues. Germline V gives CDR1 SQVTM, CDR2 ANQGSEA. CDR3 in amino acids: CSVEDRAGGPYNEQFF.

V is TRBV11-2 and J is TRBJ1-4. This CDR3 comprises 15 residues. Looked up from germline, CDR1 is SGHAT and CDR2 is FQNNGV. CDR3 amino acids: CASSLAAATNEKLFF.

The V and J genes are TRBV28 and TRBJ2-3; without DNA, the TCRdb call of TRBD1 cannot be checked. The CDR3 spans 16 residues. CDR1 is MDHEN, CDR2 SYDVKM, per germline. CDR3 residues: CASSYGGFRHADTQYF.

This sequence joins TRBV24-1 and TRBJ2-7. CDR3 length: 13 amino acids. CDR1 KGHDR and CDR2 SFDVKD come from the germline V gene. The chain's CDR3 is CATSERLGYEQYF.

This sequence joins TRBV27 and TRBJ2-7; no DNA is available, so the TRBD1 call from TCRdb remains unchecked. Germline V gene sequence: CDR1 MNHEY, CDR2 SMNVEV (reference sequence). CDR3 length equals 16 residues. The CDR3 sequence: CASSFGGGLSSYEQYF.

The V and J genes are TRBV4-3 and TRBJ2-3; TCRdb's assignment of TRBD1 cannot be checked, as there is no DNA. This CDR3 spans 18 amino acids. Germline V lookup: CDR1 LGHNA, CDR2 YSLEER. Here the CDR3 reads CASSQERSTGARTDTQYF.

This chain links TRBV28 with TRBJ2-3; TCRdb names TRBD2, which stays unverified in the absence of DNA. Germline V gene sequence: CDR1 MDHEN, CDR2 SYDVKM. The CDR3 has 16 residues. CDR3 residues: CASSLFAGGPRDTQYF.